Reported below is one TCR beta chain. This specimen belongs to a study of blood T cell repertoires in COVID-19. For the study at large: There were acute and convalescent COVID-19 samples, and they came from the United States, Italy and Spain. PBMCs, B-cell-depleted T cells, or T cells were the source of the cDNA or gDNA that made up the material.

In germline, CDR1 is LNHNV, CDR2 YYDKDF (reference sequence). The V and J ends lost 7 bases and 2 bases, in that order; junction bases with no gene match: 13. CDR3 length equals 18 residues. How the authors handled the data: Amplified reference gene primers provided the basis for estimating nucleated cell counts. Sequencing used immunoSEQ multiplex PCR; TCRdb keeps in-frame clones, though not all of them. V and J calls and clone size come straight from that table; D and trimming were deduced from the DNA. The data hold tens of thousands of clones, with around 89% observed a single time. Input material: peripheral blood. The receptor was isolated from a woman aged 55-69 years with acute or convalescent COVID-19. The gene calls are TRBV15 and TRBJ2-3; 12 bases align to TRBD2. The DNA of the CDR3 is TGTGCCACCACTTTAGCTCCGGGACTAGCGGGCCTCACAGATACGCAGTATTTT. Protein product: CATTLAPGLAGLTDTQYF.